The clone carrying this T cell receptor (beta chain) has a handful of counts. Its cognate antigen is unknown. Germline CDR1 SGHTA, CDR2 FQGNSA. Trimming shortened V by 5 bases and J by 1 base, and 21 bases separated the two germline ends. The CDR3 extends over 17 amino acids. Isolated RNA was reverse transcribed in full, so expressed TCRB transcripts were sequenced. Some clones are missing from TCRdb's copy, which holds only in-frame ones; the method was immunoSEQ multiplex PCR. The sample shows 810,000 or so clones, 15% to 20% of them seen only once. The data belong to a study of beta chain features in type 1 diabetes. Study summary: The number of sorted cells examined across all samples was some 98,000,000.

Study outcomes and limitations: Within patients, naive, central memory and Treg TCRB repertoires seemed more similar than within healthy donors. Among patients with Type 1 diabetes, TCRB CDR3s were moderately but significantly shorter in every one of the four CD4+ subsets. Patients with type 1 diabetes showed fewer VDJ junction insertions and more deletions.

The sequence came from a woman between 18 and 29 years old in good health. This sequence joins TRBV7-2 and TRBJ2-7; D is unclear. Sequencing used naive CD4+ T cells from blood. The DNA of the CDR3 is TGTGCCAGCAGCCTACGGCATCTTCGTGCAGCTTCCTACGAGCAGTACTTC. Its translation is CASSLRHLRAASYEQYF.